This TCR beta chain was found in a study of graft-versus-host responses after intestinal transplantation. Study background: Induction using anti-thymocyte globulin, followed by tacrolimus and steroids for approximately 3 years, was given to all recipients. Study-level findings and limits: Graft-versus-host to host-versus-graft clonal ratios in allografts were high in patients with graft-donor T cell macrochimerism. An association linked early post-transplant HvG declines with peak circulating GvH clone levels. GvH clones were found in recipient marrow; some appeared first in ileum or blood.

In the case of this clone: Its antigen is currently unknown.

Germline V gives CDR1 LNHNV, CDR2 YYDKDF (reference sequence). The CDR3 loop spans 14 amino acids. Trimming removed 3 bases from V and 7 bases from J; junction bases left unmatched: 3. The assay was immunoSEQ multiplex PCR, and TCRdb's table has in-frame clones only and misses some. Counted here are over 80,000 clones, about 82% occurring once; the ten biggest clones make up around 1.4%. The chain uses TRBV15 and TRBJ1-6; 7 nucleotides match TRBD1. This TCR came from a human patient who received an intestinal transplant, so some T cells may come from the graft donor. Source: PBMCs, taken 255 days after intestinal transplant. CDR3 protein: CATSSRDSNSPLHF. The CDR3 region has the DNA TGTGCCACCAGCAGCCGGGACAGCAATTCACCCCTCCACTTT.